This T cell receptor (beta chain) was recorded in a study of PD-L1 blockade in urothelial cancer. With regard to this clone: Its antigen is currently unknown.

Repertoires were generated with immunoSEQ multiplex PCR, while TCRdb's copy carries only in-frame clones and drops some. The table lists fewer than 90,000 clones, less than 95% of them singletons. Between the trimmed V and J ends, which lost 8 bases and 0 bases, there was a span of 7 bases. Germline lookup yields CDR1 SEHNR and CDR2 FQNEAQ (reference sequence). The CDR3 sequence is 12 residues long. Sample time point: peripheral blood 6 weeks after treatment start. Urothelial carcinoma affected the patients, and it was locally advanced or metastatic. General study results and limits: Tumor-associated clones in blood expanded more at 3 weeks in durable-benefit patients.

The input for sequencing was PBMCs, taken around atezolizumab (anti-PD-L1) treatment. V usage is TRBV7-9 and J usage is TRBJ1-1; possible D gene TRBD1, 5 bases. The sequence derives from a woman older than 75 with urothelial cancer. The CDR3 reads CASQGMNTEAFF. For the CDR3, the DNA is TGTGCCAGCCAGGGCATGAACACTGAAGCTTTCTTT.